The 29 T cell receptor beta chains below all came from one sample that was sequenced in a study of siplizumab effects on memory and regulatory T cells. Data came from immunoSEQ multiplex PCR; TCRdb stores just in-frame clones and leaves some out. The data show some 100,000 clones, roughly 96% seen once. Sequenced material: naive CD4+ T cells sorted from blood. The receptors were sampled from a human donor in good health.

The chain is built from TRBV2 and TRBJ2-5, with 8 bases that match TRBD1. The V gene's germline CDR1 is SNHLY and CDR2 FYNNEI. The J segment lost 4 bases and the V segment lost 6 bases, leaving 7 bases of the junction unmatched. The CDR3 runs 14 residues. This CDR3 is CASSSGQGSETQYF. The CDR3 nucleotides read TGTGCCAGCAGCTCAGGACAGGGTTCAGAGACCCAGTACTTC.

V and J are TRBV28 and TRBJ2-7, with D uncertain. Trimming removed 5 bases at V and 2 bases at J, with 7 bases between. Germline V gene sequence: CDR1 MDHEN, CDR2 SYDVKM. The CDR3 sequence is 12 residues long. CDR3 loop: CASSIRAYEQYF. The CDR3 region has the DNA TGTGCCAGCAGTATCAGAGCCTACGAGCAGTACTTC.

The V gene is TRBV5-1, the J gene TRBJ1-2; perhaps TRBD1 as D (5 bases). Germline lookup yields CDR1 SGHRS and CDR2 YFSETQ. The CDR3 totals 13 residues. V was trimmed by 1 base and J by 7 bases, leaving 11 bases between them. Here the CDR3 reads CASSLQGRAGYTF. The CDR3 DNA sequence: TGCGCCAGCAGCTTGCAGGGTAGGGCTGGCTACACCTTC. Variable domain in full (rest from reference TRBV5-1 and TRBJ1-2): KAGVTQTPRYLIKTRGQQVTLSCSPISGHRSVSWYQQTPGQGLQFLFEYFSETQRNKGNFPGRFSGRQFSNSRSEMNVSTLELGDSALYLCASSLQGRAGYTFGSGTRLTVV.

The chain links TRBV27 to TRBJ1-5; possible D gene TRBD1, 6 bases. Germline loops: CDR1 MNHEY, CDR2 SMNVEV (reference sequence). V shed 5 bases and J shed 3 bases, with 14 bases lying between them. This CDR3 contains 15 residues. CDR3 amino acids: CASSHRAAVNQPQHF. Written as DNA, the CDR3 is TGTGCCAGCAGTCACAGGGCCGCAGTCAATCAGCCCCAGCATTTT.

The chain is built from TRBV4-1 and TRBJ1-2, with D perhaps TRBD1 (5 bases). Germline V CDR1 and CDR2: MGHRA, YSYEKL. Trimming removed 3 bases from V and 2 bases from J, with 13 bases in between. This CDR3 region has 15 residues. The CDR3 DNA is TGCGCCAGCAGCCATCCGCAGGGTTTAAACTATGGCTACACCTTC. Its translation is CASSHPQGLNYGYTF.

The chain combines TRBV4-1 with TRBJ2-7, with 8 bases that match TRBD1. Germline loops: CDR1 MGHRA, CDR2 YSYEKL. The length of the CDR3 is 14 residues. Trimming cost V 4 bases and J 2 bases; bases outside gene matches: 4. The CDR3 protein is CASSLSTGAYEQYF. DNA of the CDR3: TGCGCCAGCAGCCTATCGACAGGGGCCTACGAGCAGTACTTC.

The chain recombines TRBV11-2 with TRBJ1-2; D is perhaps TRBD1 (5 bases). Germline lookup yields CDR1 SGHAT and CDR2 FQNNGV. This CDR3 comprises 16 residues. V shed 5 bases and J shed 3 bases, with 19 bases lying between them. The CDR3 DNA reads TGTGCCAGCAGCCTCCCGGACACTACTATCTACTATGGCTACACCTTC. It codes for CASSLPDTTIYYGYTF.

The rearrangement links TRBV11-2 to TRBJ1-4, with unresolved D. Per the germline V gene, CDR1 is SGHAT and CDR2 is FQNNGV. With 3 bases removed from V and 7 bases from J, the gap between germline ends came to 9 bases. CDR3 length: 13 residues. The CDR3 DNA reads as TGTGCCAGCAGCTTGGGAGAAATTGAAAAACTGTTTTTT. Translating gives CASSLGEIEKLFF.

The chain links TRBV18 to TRBJ2-7; 10 bases are a match to TRBD1. Germline-derived CDR1 and CDR2 are KGHSH and LQKENI. The junction had 10 bases not matched to a gene; V was cut back by 5 bases and J by 6 bases. The CDR3 consists of 15 residues. The CDR3 DNA is TGTGCCAGCTCAAGGGGGGACAGGGGTCTCTCCGAGCAGTACTTC. Protein: CASSRGDRGLSEQYF. Drawing the rest from reference TRBV18 and TRBJ2-7, the complete variable domain is NAGVMQNPRHLVRRRGQEARLRCSPMKGHSHVYWYRQLPEEGLKFMVYLQKENIIDESGMPKERFSAEFPKEGPSILRIQQVVRGDSAAYFCASSRGDRGLSEQYFGPGTRLTVT.

The chain joins TRBV2 to TRBJ1-5, with a weak D call TRBD1 (5 bases). Germline V gene lookup returns CDR1 SNHLY and CDR2 FYNNEI. The CDR3 has 15 residues. Trimming removed 2 bases at V and 5 bases at J, with 13 bases between. The CDR3 sequence is CASSEPGTRDQPQHF. CDR3 sequence (DNA): TGTGCCAGCAGTGAACCCGGGACCCGTGATCAGCCCCAGCATTTT.

V is TRBV28 and J is TRBJ2-7; 12 nucleotides agree with TRBD2. The length of the CDR3 is 14 residues. V lost 7 bases and J lost 3; bases outside the gene matches: 4. In germline, CDR1 is MDHEN, CDR2 SYDVKM. As DNA, the CDR3 is TGTGCCAGCACTAGCGGGGGGGCTTTCTACGAGCAGTACTTC. Protein: CASTSGGAFYEQYF.

This clone was counted a single time. The chain combines TRBV19 with TRBJ1-1, with 10 bases aligning to TRBD1. The germline gives CDR1 LNHDA, CDR2 SQIVND (reference sequence). The J segment lost 4 bases and the V segment lost 7 bases, leaving 6 bases of the junction unmatched. This CDR3 is 14 amino acids long. As DNA, the CDR3 is TGTGCCAGTATGACAGGGGGCGTTGGCACTGAAGCTTTCTTT. Translating it yields CASMTGGVGTEAFF.

This clone is a singleton in its sample. The chain combines TRBV18 with TRBJ1-1; possible D gene TRBD1, 5 bases. V lost 2 bases to trimming and J lost 4 bases, with 11 bases between them. CDR1 is KGHSH and CDR2 is LQKENI in the germline V gene. There are 14 residues in the CDR3. The DNA of the CDR3 is TGTGCCAGCTCACCAGGCGGCGGGGGCACTGAAGCTTTCTTT. Its protein is CASSPGGGGTEAFF. The complete variable domain, with remaining parts taken from reference TRBV18 and TRBJ1-1, reads NAGVMQNPRHLVRRRGQEARLRCSPMKGHSHVYWYRQLPEEGLKFMVYLQKENIIDESGMPKERFSAEFPKEGPSILRIQQVVRGDSAAYFCASSPGGGGTEAFFGQGTRLTVV.

The V call is TRBV5-6, the J call TRBJ2-2, with D perhaps TRBD1 (5 bases). V was clipped by 1 base and J by 3 bases, with 7 bases between them. Germline CDR1 reads SGHDT; CDR2 reads YYEEEE. This CDR3 has 14 residues. CDR3 coding DNA: TGTGCCAGCAGCTTGAGACAGTACACCGGGGAGCTGTTTTTT. It specifies CASSLRQYTGELFF.

The chain couples TRBV19 to TRBJ2-6; unclear D gene. Looked up from germline, CDR1 is LNHDA and CDR2 is SQIVND (reference sequence). V was shortened by 3 bases and J by 0 bases, with 9 bases between the two germline ends. This CDR3 region has 16 residues. Here the CDR3 reads CASSIRRASGANVLTF. The CDR3 nucleotides are TGTGCCAGTAGTATCCGCCGGGCCTCTGGGGCCAACGTCCTGACTTTC.

On this clone: The conserved final phenylalanine or tryptophan is absent from the CDR3, which likely points to a read error. The CDR3 region has the DNA TGTGCCAGCAGGGAGCGGGACCTCTCCTACGAGCAGTACCTC. It is translated as CASRERDLSYEQYL. The rearrangement joins TRBV2 to TRBJ2-7, with TRBD2 identical over 7 bases. The V segment lost 6 bases and the J segment 0 bases; nucleotides outside the gene matches: 5. Germline CDR1 reads SNHLY; CDR2 reads FYNNEI. The CDR3 is made up of 14 amino acids.

The chain carries TRBV6-5 and TRBJ1-5; D is possibly TRBD1 (5 bases). CDR3 length: 15 amino acids. Deletions cut 5 bases from V and 3 bases from J, with 14 bases between. Looked up from germline, CDR1 is MNHEY and CDR2 is SVGAGI. The chain's CDR3 is CASSIYKGTNQPQHF. The CDR3 bases are TGTGCCAGCAGTATTTACAAGGGGACCAATCAGCCCCAGCATTTT.

The chain couples TRBV7-3 to TRBJ1-3; D may be TRBD1 (6 bases). The V end lost 1 base, the J end lost 10 bases, and 14 bases lay between the germline ends. Per the germline V gene, CDR1 is SGHTA and CDR2 is FQGTGA. The CDR3 loop spans 14 amino acids. The CDR3, as DNA: TGTGCCAGCAGCTTAAACACGGGCCAGGGGACCATATATTTT. It translates to CASSLNTGQGTIYF.

The rearrangement joins TRBV6-5 to TRBJ1-1, with a possible D match to TRBD1 (6 bases). Trimming shortened V by 6 bases and J by 4 bases, and 15 bases separated the two germline ends. This CDR3 comprises 14 residues. CDR1 and CDR2 from the germline V gene are MNHEY and SVGAGI. CDR3 sequence: CASRYRAEGTEAFF. For the CDR3, the DNA is TGTGCCAGCAGATACAGGGCTGAGGGCACTGAAGCTTTCTTT.

The chain recombines TRBV11-1 with TRBJ1-5, with D tentatively TRBD1 (5 bases). V was cut by 4 bases and J by 8 bases, with 15 bases left in between. Germline CDR1 and CDR2: SGHAT and FQDESV (reference sequence). The CDR3 has 14 residues. CDR3 sequence (DNA): TGTGCCAGCAGCTCAAGGGGATCGGGGAAGCCCCAGCATTTT. Encoded protein: CASSSRGSGKPQHF.

The V call is TRBV19, the J call TRBJ1-1; D is possibly TRBD1 (5 bases). V gave up 4 bases and J gave up 0 bases, with 9 bases separating them. CDR3 length equals 14 residues. Per germline, CDR1 LNHDA and CDR2 SQIVND (reference sequence). The CDR3 nucleotides are TGTGCCAGTAGTAGGGGCAGCATGAACACTGAAGCTTTCTTT. Amino acid sequence: CASSRGSMNTEAFF.

Written as DNA, the CDR3 is TGTGCCAGCTCACCATCCATCTCGGCTTTAAAGAGCACAGATACGCAGTATTTT. This gives the protein CASSPSISALKSTDTQYF. V is TRBV18 and J is TRBJ2-3; D call uncertain. Per the germline V gene, CDR1 is KGHSH and CDR2 is LQKENI. Trimming cost V 2 bases and J 0 bases, with 18 bases left between them. This CDR3 has 18 amino acids. Complete variable domain (other parts from reference TRBV18 and TRBJ2-3): NAGVMQNPRHLVRRRGQEARLRCSPMKGHSHVYWYRQLPEEGLKFMVYLQKENIIDESGMPKERFSAEFPKEGPSILRIQQVVRGDSAAYFCASSPSISALKSTDTQYFGPGTRLTVL.

The chain carries TRBV7-8 and TRBJ2-3, with a possible D match to TRBD1 (5 bases). The CDR3 consists of 16 residues. V was shortened by 5 bases and J by 5 bases, with 20 bases between the two germline ends. Germline V CDR1 and CDR2: SGHVS, FQNEAQ. The CDR3 DNA reads as TGTGCCAGCAGCGCTCTAAAGGGGAATTTCGGAGATACGCAGTATTTT. Translation gives CASSALKGNFGDTQYF.

The V and J genes are TRBV27 and TRBJ1-4, with a weak D call TRBD1 (6 bases). The CDR3 is 18 amino acids. Between the trimmed V and J ends, which lost 1 base and 0 bases, there was a span of 15 bases. Germline CDR1 is MNHEY and CDR2 is SMNVEV (reference sequence). CDR3 bases: TGTGCCAGCAGTTTATTCGGGGACACCAGTGCAACTAATGAAAAACTGTTTTTT. Amino acid sequence: CASSLFGDTSATNEKLFF.

This chain joins TRBV6-6 and TRBJ1-5, with TRBD1 identical over 8 bases. Trimming took 5 bases from V and 4 from J; bases not matched to a gene: 1. Germline V CDR1 and CDR2: MNHNY, SVGAGI (reference sequence). The length of the CDR3 is 13 residues. The CDR3 DNA sequence: TGTGCCAGCAGTCGGACAGGGAATCAGCCCCAGCATTTT. Its protein is CASSRTGNQPQHF.

The CDR3 region is CASSESSGGPNEQFF. The CDR3 nucleotides are TGTGCCAGCAGTGAATCTAGCGGGGGTCCCAATGAGCAGTTCTTC. This chain joins TRBV2 and TRBJ2-1, with TRBD2 identical over 10 bases. The V gene end was trimmed by 2 bases and the J gene end by 6 bases; junction bases not matched to a gene: 4. This CDR3 comprises 15 residues. CDR1 SNHLY and CDR2 FYNNEI come from the germline V gene.

This chain uses TRBV5-6 with TRBJ2-4; 7 nucleotides match TRBD1. V lost 2 bases and J lost 3; bases outside the gene matches: 5. Per germline, CDR1 SGHDT and CDR2 YYEEEE. This CDR3 has 15 residues. The CDR3 spells CASSLRQGLKNIQYF. The CDR3 DNA reads TGTGCCAGCAGCTTACGACAGGGTCTCAAAAACATTCAGTACTTC.

The chain carries TRBV6-6 and TRBJ1-2, with D perhaps TRBD1 (6 bases). Deletions cut 8 bases from V and 4 bases from J, with 17 bases between. The CDR3 is 14 residues long. In germline, CDR1 is MNHNY, CDR2 SVGAGI (reference sequence). The DNA for the CDR3 is TGTGCCAGCCGCCAGGGGTACGCTTTCTATGGCTACACCTTC. Translation gives CASRQGYAFYGYTF.

The chain uses TRBV25-1 and TRBJ2-3; 9 bases align to TRBD2. There are 16 residues in the CDR3. Losses at the gene ends were 4 bases for V and 1 base for J; bases not matched to a gene: 6. The germline V gene encodes CDR1 MGHDK and CDR2 SYGVNS. The CDR3: CASSVTSGGRTDTQYF. The CDR3 region has the DNA TGTGCCAGCAGTGTGACTAGCGGCGGACGCACAGATACGCAGTATTTT.